This T cell receptor beta chain emerged from a study of cytomegalovirus exposure and HLA in healthy donors. 60 Vbeta and 13 Jbeta primers were used in PCR. The repertoire was sequenced with immunoSEQ multiplex PCR; TCRdb's copy has only in-frame clones and lacks some. The sample lists approximately 76,000 clones, around three quarters occurring once. V was pared by 5 bases and J by 0 bases, with 8 bases between. Germline V gene sequence: CDR1 SGHAT, CDR2 FQNNGV. This CDR3 has 14 amino acids. This TCR came from a man younger than 45 in good health and CMV-seronegative. This chain connects TRBV11-2 to TRBJ2-1, with unresolved D. The sample taken for sequencing was PBMCs. CDR3 sequence reads: CASSEADSYNEQFF. The CDR3 nucleotides read TGTGCCAGCAGCGAGGCCGACTCCTACAATGAGCAGTTCTTC.